This T cell receptor (beta chain) came from a study of early T cells in non-severe SARS-CoV-2 infection. As for the study in general: Sequencing of bulk RNA from unsorted whole blood was done, without chain pairing.

This clonotype was picked up a small number of times. The antigen is undetermined. Separate cDNA molecules each had unique molecular identifiers attached to them. In TCRdb, the 5' RACE reads were re-called with MiXCR into one record per CDR3 protein. The sample holds roughly 93,000 distinct CDR3 sequences, approximately 10% seen once. V was clipped by 3 bases and J by 1 base, with 8 bases between them. The CDR3 contains 14 residues. CDR1 is LNHDA and CDR2 is SQIVND in the germline V gene (reference sequence). Study-level results: Comparison of clonotypes with VDJdb favored anti-spike CD8 responses while missing private and CD4 specificities.

The chain employs TRBV19 and TRBJ2-3, with D perhaps matching TRBD2 (6 bases). Sequenced sample: whole blood. This TCR derives from an adult who was a healthcare worker with PCR-confirmed SARS-CoV-2 infection or an uninfected control (not recorded which). In DNA, the CDR3 is TGTGCCAGTAGTATCGGGACTGGCACAGATACGCAGTATTTT. Translating it yields CASSIGTGTDTQYF.